This TCR beta chain was captured in a study of T cells in Graves' hyperthyroidism and ophthalmopathy. The study, taken as a whole, reports: Ophthalmopathy could be told apart from stable hyperthyroidism with a 13 V-J model. Most thyroid clonotypes expanded above 0.001 appeared in blood too.

As for this clonotype: Its cognate antigen is unknown. With a much larger clone just one base away, this may be a read error.

TCR beta CDR3 region amplification was performed from RNA transcripts. The study used the HTBI primer set for a first-round RT-PCR of the TCR CDR3. TCRdb called the multiplex PCR reads again in MiXCR, with one record for every CDR3 protein. This sample has some 250,000 distinct CDR3 sequences, with approximately 15% found just once. CDR1 is SNHLY, CDR2 FYNNEI, per germline. CDR3 length: 15 residues. Researchers barred patients who had uncontrolled infection, other autoimmune disease, pregnancy or lactation. The blood was taken when hyperthyroidism was first diagnosed, before any ophthalmopathy symptoms showed up.

The TCR originated in a woman in her forties with Graves' hyperthyroidism that later progressed to Graves' ophthalmopathy. This rearrangement joins TRBV2 to TRBJ2-1; a possible D gene is TRBD2 (7 bases). The sequenced sample consisted of blood. Here the CDR3 DNA reads TGTGCCAGGGGGGGGGTGGACAGTGATTACAATGAGCGGTTCTTC. As protein: CARGGVDSDYNERFF.